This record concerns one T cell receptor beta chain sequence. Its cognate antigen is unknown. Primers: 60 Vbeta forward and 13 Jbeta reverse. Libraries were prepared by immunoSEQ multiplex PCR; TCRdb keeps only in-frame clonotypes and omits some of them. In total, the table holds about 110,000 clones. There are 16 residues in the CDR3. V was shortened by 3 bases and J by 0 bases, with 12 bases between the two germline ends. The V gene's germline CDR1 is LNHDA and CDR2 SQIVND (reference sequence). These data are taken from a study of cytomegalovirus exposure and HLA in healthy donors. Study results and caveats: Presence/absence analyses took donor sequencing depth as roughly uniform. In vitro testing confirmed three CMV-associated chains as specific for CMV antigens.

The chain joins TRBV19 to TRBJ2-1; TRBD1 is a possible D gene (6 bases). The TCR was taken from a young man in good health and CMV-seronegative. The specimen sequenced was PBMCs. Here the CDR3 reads CASSIPKTGSYNEQFF. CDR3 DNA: TGTGCCAGTAGTATCCCGAAGACAGGCTCCTACAATGAGCAGTTCTTC.